This TCR beta chain was captured in a study of human versus mouse CDR3 diversity and MHC coevolution. CDR3 length: 15 amino acids. Germline V gene lookup returns CDR1 MNHEY and CDR2 SMNVEV (reference sequence). V lost 8 bases to trimming and J lost 6 bases; unmatched junction nucleotides: 16. Using immunoSEQ multiplex PCR, the repertoire was profiled, and TCRdb retains in-frame clones only, with some absent. Among roughly 86,000 clones listed, 90% to 95% were seen once. This rearrangement joins TRBV27 to TRBJ2-7; 7 nucleotides align to TRBD2. The source is a person between 30 and 69 years old in good health. Sequencing was performed on naive CD4+ T cells from blood. The subset was: CD45RO-negative CD62L-positive naive CD4 T cells. The CDR3 DNA reads TGTGCCAGCGAGAAGGGAGGGCTCCCGCCCTCCGAGCAGTACTTC. Translated: CASEKGGLPPSEQYF.